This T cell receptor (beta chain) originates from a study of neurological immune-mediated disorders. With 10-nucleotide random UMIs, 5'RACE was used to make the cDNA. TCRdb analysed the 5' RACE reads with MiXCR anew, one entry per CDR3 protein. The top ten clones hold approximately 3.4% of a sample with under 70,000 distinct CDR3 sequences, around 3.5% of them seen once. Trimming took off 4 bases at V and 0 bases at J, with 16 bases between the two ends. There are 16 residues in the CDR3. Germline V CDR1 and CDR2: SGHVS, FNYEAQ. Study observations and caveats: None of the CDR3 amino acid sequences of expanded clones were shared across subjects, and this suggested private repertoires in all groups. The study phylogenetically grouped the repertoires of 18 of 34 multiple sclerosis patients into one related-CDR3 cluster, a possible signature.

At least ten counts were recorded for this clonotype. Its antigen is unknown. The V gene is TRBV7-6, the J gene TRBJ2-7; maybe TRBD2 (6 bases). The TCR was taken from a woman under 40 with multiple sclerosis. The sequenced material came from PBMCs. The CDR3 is CASSYRDSGSSYEQYF. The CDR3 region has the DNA TGTGCCAGCAGCTACCGGGACTCGGGAAGCTCCTACGAGCAGTACTTC.